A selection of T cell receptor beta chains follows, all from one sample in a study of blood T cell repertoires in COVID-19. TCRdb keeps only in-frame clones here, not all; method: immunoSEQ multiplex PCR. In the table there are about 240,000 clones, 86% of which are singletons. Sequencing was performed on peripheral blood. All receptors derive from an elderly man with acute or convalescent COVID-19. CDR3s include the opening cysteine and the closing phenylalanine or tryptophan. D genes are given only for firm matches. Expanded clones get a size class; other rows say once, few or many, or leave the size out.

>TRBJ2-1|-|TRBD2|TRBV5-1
CASRASGSYNEQFF
TGCGCCAGCAGGGCTAGCGGGAGCTACAATGAGCAGTTCTTC
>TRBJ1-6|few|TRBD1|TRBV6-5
CASSYADRGNSPLHF
TGTGCCAGCAGTTACGCGGACAGGGGTAATTCACCCCTCCACTTT
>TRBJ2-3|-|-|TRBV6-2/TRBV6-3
CASSYSRGTDTQYF
TGTGCCAGCAGTTACTCCCGGGGGACAGATACGCAGTATTTT
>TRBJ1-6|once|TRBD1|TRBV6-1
CASSDRQGAYDSPLHF
TGTGCCAGCAGTGACCGACAGGGGGCTTACGATTCACCCCTCCACTTT
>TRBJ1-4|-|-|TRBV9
CASSVGSGGDMSKLFF
TGTGCCAGCAGCGTAGGGAGCGGGGGAGACATGAGCAAACTGTTTTTT
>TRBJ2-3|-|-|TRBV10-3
CATLRDSSTDTQYF
TGTGCCACCCTCCGGGACTCCAGCACAGATACGCAGTATTTT
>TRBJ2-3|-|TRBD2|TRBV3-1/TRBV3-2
CASSSGGWGTDTQYF
TGTGCCAGCAGCTCGGGGGGGTGGGGCACAGATACGCAGTATTTT
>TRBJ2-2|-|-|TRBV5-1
CASTPGIRGRHTGELFF
TGCGCCAGCACCCCGGGAATCCGAGGGAGGCACACCGGGGAGCTGTTTTTT
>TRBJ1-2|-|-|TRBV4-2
CASSQGGRVSNYGYTF
TGTGCCAGCAGCCAAGGGGGCAGGGTTTCTAACTATGGCTACACCTTC
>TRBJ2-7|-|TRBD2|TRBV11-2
CASSLLAGTSYEQYF
TGTGCCAGCAGCCTACTAGCGGGGACCTCCTACGAGCAGTACTTC